This T cell receptor beta chain came from a study of cytomegalovirus exposure and HLA in healthy donors. 13 Jbeta primers and 60 Vbeta primers were used for the PCR. TCRdb keeps only in-frame clones here, not all; method: immunoSEQ multiplex PCR. The table includes approximately 160,000 clones, 81% detected once. The CDR3 totals 16 residues. The junction had 6 bases not matched to a gene; V was cut back by 2 bases and J by 4 bases. In germline, CDR1 is SGHRS, CDR2 YFSETQ. Only a few counts were recorded for this clone. Sequenced input: PBMCs. The source is a young woman in good health and CMV-seronegative. The rearrangement uses TRBV5-1 and TRBJ2-5; 12 bases fit TRBD2. CDR3: CASSFQTSGSGETQYF. The CDR3 nucleotides are TGCGCCAGCAGCTTTCAGACTAGCGGGAGCGGAGAGACCCAGTACTTC. Full variable domain (rest looked up from reference TRBV5-1 and TRBJ2-5): KAGVTQTPRYLIKTRGQQVTLSCSPISGHRSVSWYQQTPGQGLQFLFEYFSETQRNKGNFPGRFSGRQFSNSRSEMNVSTLELGDSALYLCASSFQTSGSGETQYFGPGTRLLVL.